The 17 T cell receptor beta chains below were found in one sample sequenced in a study of T-cell reconstitution after alpha-beta-depleted transplantation in children (dated by TCRdb to about 2016). The protocol used for the library was PCR. For sequencing, an Illumina HiSeq 2500 was employed. To normalize quantification of the TCRbeta repertoire, the TCR libraries were built with molecular barcoding that relied on unique molecular identifiers. The public reads were reanalyzed by TCRdb: fastp trimming at Q25, MiXCR alignment, in-frame beta chains only. Every entry covers one CDR3 protein and lists the most common genes and DNA from its rows. A total of 500,000 to 600,000 distinct CDR3 sequences appear in this sample, roughly 18% of them only once. 3.3% of the sample belongs to the ten largest clones. The input for sequencing was PBMCs from the stem cell graft donor, taken from the stem cell graft. The receptors come from a human donor who donated a stem cell graft to a child with acute lymphoblastic leukemia.

The rearrangement uses TRBV5-4 and TRBJ2-1; possibly TRBD1 or TRBD2 for D (6 bases each). Germline lookup yields CDR1 SGHNT and CDR2 YYREEE (reference sequence). V gave up 7 bases and J gave up 9 bases, with 20 bases separating them. The CDR3 is 14 residues long. CDR3 sequence reads: CASFRGGIRGEQFF. The CDR3 DNA follows: TGTGCCAGCTTCCGGGGCGGGATCAGGGGTGAGCAGTTCTTC.

The chain carries TRBV5-4 and TRBJ1-2; a weak D match, TRBD1 (6 bases). V was pared by 5 bases and J by 5 bases, with 19 bases between. The CDR3 runs 15 residues. Germline V gene lookup returns CDR1 SGHNT and CDR2 YYREEE (reference sequence). CDR3 protein: CASRARRGQGYGYTF. For the CDR3, the DNA is TGTGCCAGCAGAGCCCGACGGGGGCAAGGGTATGGCTACACCTTC.

This chain joins TRBV29-1 and TRBJ1-2, with 7 bases identical to TRBD1. The CDR3 is made up of 12 amino acids. Germline V gene data show CDR1 as SQVTM and CDR2 as ANQGSEA. V shed 5 bases, J shed 6 bases, and the junction held 6 bases outside the gene matches. For the CDR3, the DNA is TGCAGCGTTTCCATAGGGGGCGATGGCTACACCTTC. This translates into CSVSIGGDGYTF.

This clonotype was counted only a few times. This chain uses TRBV5-1 with TRBJ1-1, with TRBD1 matching over 8 bases. The CDR3 totals 17 residues. V lost 0 bases and J lost 5; bases outside the gene matches: 12. CDR1 and CDR2 (germline): SGHRS, YFSETQ. The CDR3 sequence is CASSLGGAGGVGTEAFF. The CDR3 DNA follows: TGCGCCAGCAGCTTGGGCGGTGCAGGGGGCGTGGGGACTGAAGCTTTCTTT.

This clonotype was seen only a few times. The chain carries TRBV29-1 and TRBJ2-7; 9 positions match TRBD2. The trim removed 4 bases at V and 4 bases at J, leaving 8 bases unmatched. The CDR3 spans 14 residues. Per germline, CDR1 SQVTM and CDR2 ANQGSEA. CDR3 DNA: TGCAGCGTTGCCCAGCGGGAGGATAGGTACGAGCAGTACTTC. Translated: CSVAQREDRYEQYF.

The chain carries TRBV6-2 or TRBV6-3 and TRBJ2-7; D is unclear. V was clipped by 0 bases and J by 1 base, with 28 bases between them. CDR3 length: 21 residues. The V gene's germline CDR1 is MNHEY and CDR2 SVGEGT. The DNA for the CDR3 is TGTGCCAGCAGTTACTCGAGGCCGGCCGCGCCGAGTAGGCGGCTGTCCTACGAGCAGTACTTC. Translating gives CASSYSRPAAPSRRLSYEQYF.

The chain carries TRBV6-2 or TRBV6-3 and TRBJ2-5; the D gene is possibly TRBD2 (7 bases). From germline, CDR1 is MNHEY and CDR2 SVGEGT. This CDR3 comprises 12 residues. V was clipped by 6 bases and J by 7 bases, with 12 bases between them. This chain's CDR3 is CASSAGAWTQYF. In DNA, the CDR3 is TGTGCCAGCAGCGCGGGGGCATGGACCCAGTACTTC.

This clonotype has just a few counts. V usage is TRBV21-1 and J usage is TRBJ1-1. TRBV21-1 is marked as a pseudogene. The CDR3 has 18 amino acids. DNA of the CDR3: TGTGCCAGCAGCAAAGTACGAGTTCTGGGCTTCATGAACACTGAAGCTTTCTTT. Residues: CASSKVRVLGFMNTEAFF.

A few counts support this clonotype. This chain connects TRBV5-4 to TRBJ2-1, with 7 bases that match TRBD1. The CDR3 length is 14 residues. CDR1 is SGHNT and CDR2 is YYREEE in the germline V gene (reference sequence). The V and J ends lost 4 bases and 5 bases, in that order; junction bases with no gene match: 6. The CDR3 sequence is CASSLQGSHNEQFF. DNA for the CDR3: TGTGCCAGCAGCCTACAGGGGTCCCACAATGAGCAGTTCTTC.

This clonotype has just a few counts. The rearrangement links TRBV4-1 to TRBJ1-1; 7 nucleotides agree with TRBD1. The V gene end was trimmed by 0 bases and the J gene end by 3 bases; junction bases not matched to a gene: 13. The CDR3 covers 18 residues. Germline V CDR1 and CDR2: MGHRA, YSYEKL. The CDR3 protein is CASSQDSTPDRMDTEAFF. In nucleotides, the CDR3 is TGCGCCAGCAGCCAAGATTCTACTCCGGACAGGATGGACACTGAAGCTTTCTTT.

The sample holds many counts of this clonotype. The chain combines TRBV12-3 or TRBV12-4 with TRBJ1-5; TRBD1 matches at 10 bases. V trimming: 5 bases; J trimming: 6 bases; junction bases outside the gene matches: 4. This CDR3 contains 14 residues. The CDR3 sequence: CASSRTGGGQPQHF. CDR3 DNA sequence: TGTGCCAGCAGTCGGACAGGGGGAGGTCAGCCCCAGCATTTT.

In its sample, this clonotype was seen a few times. The gene calls are TRBV12-3 or TRBV12-4 and TRBJ2-1, with 8 bases lining up with TRBD1. The CDR3 has 13 residues. With 5 bases clipped from V and 7 bases from J, the junction kept 4 bases outside the gene matches. The CDR3 loop is CASSRQGLNEQFF. The CDR3 nucleotides read TGTGCCAGCAGTCGACAGGGGCTAAATGAGCAGTTCTTC.

The V gene is TRBV6-2 or TRBV6-3, the J gene TRBJ1-1; D unresolved. Trimming left V 7 bases short and J 1 base short, with 13 bases between. The CDR3 spans 14 residues. CDR1 is MNHEY and CDR2 is SVGEGT in the germline V gene. CDR3 DNA sequence: TGTGCCAGCACTCCAATGAACAGGAACACTGAAGCTTTCTTT. Its translation is CASTPMNRNTEAFF.

This clonotype was seen more than once but under ten times. V gene TRBV6-1 combines with J gene TRBJ1-3; 10 bases agree with TRBD1. Germline V gene sequence: CDR1 MNHNS, CDR2 SASEGT. The V segment lost 5 bases and the J segment 4 bases; nucleotides outside the gene matches: 8. This CDR3 is 16 amino acids long. CDR3 in DNA: TGTGCCAGCAGTCAACGTACGGGACAGGGGGGAAACACCATATATTTT. Amino acids: CASSQRTGQGGNTIYF.

This rearrangement joins TRBV6-5 to TRBJ2-3; unclear D gene. The CDR3 consists of 13 residues. Per the germline V gene, CDR1 is MNHEY and CDR2 is SVGAGI. The V end was cut by 4 bases, the J end by 8 bases, with 13 bases between. CDR3 coding DNA: TGTGCCAGCAGTTTTGGCTCATCGTCTACGCAGTATTTT. It translates to CASSFGSSSTQYF.

This chain links TRBV7-3 with TRBJ1-1; possible D gene TRBD1, 5 bases. V was pared by 3 bases and J by 8 bases, with 13 bases between. Germline V gives CDR1 SGHTA, CDR2 FQGTGA. This CDR3 region has 13 residues. CDR3: CASSLGPLQEAFF. In DNA form, the CDR3 reads TGTGCCAGCAGCTTGGGACCTTTGCAGGAAGCTTTCTTT. Combining the CDR3 with reference TRBV7-3 and TRBJ1-1 gives the whole variable domain GAGVSQTPSNKVTEKGKYVELRCDPISGHTALYWYRQSLGQGPEFLIYFQGTGAADDSGLPNDRFFAVRPEGSVSTLKIQRTERGDSAVYLCASSLGPLQEAFFGQGTRLTVV.

The chain combines TRBV5-1 with TRBJ2-1; perhaps TRBD2 as D (6 bases). CDR1 SGHRS and CDR2 YFSETQ come from the germline V gene. The CDR3 spans 13 residues. The germline V and J ends were trimmed by 4 bases and 10 bases, with 15 bases remaining between them. Here the CDR3 reads CASSRVGGLEQFF. The CDR3 DNA follows: TGCGCCAGCAGCCGCGTCGGGGGACTCGAGCAGTTCTTC.